This T cell receptor (beta chain) was identified during a study of beta chain features in type 1 diabetes. Study conclusions and caveats: Among patients, naive, central memory and Treg TCRB repertoires appeared more similar than among healthy donors.

Germline CDR1 and CDR2: SGHTA and FQGNSA. The CDR3 runs 13 residues. The V and J ends lost 6 bases and 13 bases, in that order; junction bases with no gene match: 10. What was sequenced were expressed TCRB transcripts, since all of the isolated RNA had been reverse transcribed. Libraries were prepared by immunoSEQ multiplex PCR; TCRdb keeps only in-frame clonotypes and omits some of them. This table has 10,000 to 15,000 clones, roughly half appearing once. Remarks on this clone: Its antigen is still unknown.

This clonotype was obtained from a man aged 18 to 29 in good health. The chain employs TRBV7-2 and TRBJ2-3, with 10 positions matching TRBD2. Source material: stem cell memory CD4+ T cells from blood. CDR3 nucleotide sequence: TGTGCCAGCAGTCAACTAGCGGGGAGCCTAAAGTATTTT. Residues: CASSQLAGSLKYF.